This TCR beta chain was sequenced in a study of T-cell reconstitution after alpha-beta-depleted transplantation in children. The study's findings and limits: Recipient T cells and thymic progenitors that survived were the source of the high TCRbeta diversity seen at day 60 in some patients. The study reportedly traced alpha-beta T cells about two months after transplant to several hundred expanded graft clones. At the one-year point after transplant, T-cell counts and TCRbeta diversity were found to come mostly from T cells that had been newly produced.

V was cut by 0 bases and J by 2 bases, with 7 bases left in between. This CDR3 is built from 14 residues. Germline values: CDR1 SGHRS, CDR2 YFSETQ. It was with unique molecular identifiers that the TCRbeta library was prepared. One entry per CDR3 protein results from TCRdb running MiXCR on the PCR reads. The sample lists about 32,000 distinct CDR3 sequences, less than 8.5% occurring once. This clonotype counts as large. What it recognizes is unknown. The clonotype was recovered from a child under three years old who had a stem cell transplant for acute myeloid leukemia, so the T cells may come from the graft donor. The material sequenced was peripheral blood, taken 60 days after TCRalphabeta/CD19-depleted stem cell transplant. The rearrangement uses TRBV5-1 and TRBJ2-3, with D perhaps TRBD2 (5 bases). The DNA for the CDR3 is TGCGCCAGCAGCTTGGCGGGGTTCACAGATACGCAGTATTTT. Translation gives CASSLAGFTDTQYF.